The clone carrying this TCR beta chain was counted ten times or more. The antigen is not known. V lost 5 bases, J lost 3 bases, and 11 bases lay in between. The CDR3 covers 13 residues. Germline assignment: CDR1 SSHAT and CDR2 FNYEAQ (reference sequence). This specimen belongs to a study of T cell repertoires in cytomegalovirus infection. Findings of the study overall: Ex vivo responses were dominated by HLA-C-restricted CMV-specific TCR beta clonotypes.

TCRdb passed the reads through MiXCR, listing each CDR3 protein once. Among roughly 570,000 distinct CDR3 sequences, just under 40% were seen once, and the ten largest hold around 48%. This rearrangement joins TRBV7-7 to TRBJ2-7; D unresolved. The source is a human donor in good health (CMV status not recorded). Some clones in this sample may be carry-over from other donors' samples. The sequencing here drew on cultured PBMCs, taken from culture after CMV antigen stimulation. The CDR3 DNA reads TGTGCCAGCAGCCCTGGGCTCCTCTACGAGCAGTACTTC. This sequence encodes CASSPGLLYEQYF.